This T cell receptor beta chain was sequenced during a study of T cell changes during pregnancy in multiple sclerosis (dated by TCRdb to between 2018 and 2021). Some background on the complete study: The study looked at changes in the T cell repertoire across pregnancy in women with multiple sclerosis.

Points on this clone: Its antigen remains undetermined. No much larger clone is present one base from it, and per-base qualities are unavailable.

Counted from cysteine to phenylalanine, this CDR3 has 15 amino acids. The retained sequence is limited to the CDR3, 45 bases, with the frame set at the first base. Relative to germline, V is 1 base shorter and J is 9 bases shorter, with 16 bases between their ends. Based on the germline V gene, the CDR1 and CDR2 sequences are MNHNS and SASEGT. Receptor amplification or capture employed the immunoSEQ multiplex PCR assay. Not all clones reach the TCRdb copy of this immuneACCESS table, which keeps in-frame sequences only. Checked studies attribute under half of the gap to unresolved V genes and leave the rest unexplained. Present in this sample are around 96,000 clones, roughly 93% of which were seen just once. The top ten clonotypes cover over 3.5% of the sample.

The specimen comprised peripheral blood, sampled in the first trimester of pregnancy. This clonotype originated in a female donor with multiple sclerosis, enrolled in a pregnancy study. The chain couples TRBV6-1 to TRBJ1-5, with no confidently assigned D gene. In nucleotides, the sequence is TGTGCCAGCAGTGAAGATCGGGGTCCCCTCGGGCCCCAGCATTTT. It translates as CASSEDRGPLGPQHF.